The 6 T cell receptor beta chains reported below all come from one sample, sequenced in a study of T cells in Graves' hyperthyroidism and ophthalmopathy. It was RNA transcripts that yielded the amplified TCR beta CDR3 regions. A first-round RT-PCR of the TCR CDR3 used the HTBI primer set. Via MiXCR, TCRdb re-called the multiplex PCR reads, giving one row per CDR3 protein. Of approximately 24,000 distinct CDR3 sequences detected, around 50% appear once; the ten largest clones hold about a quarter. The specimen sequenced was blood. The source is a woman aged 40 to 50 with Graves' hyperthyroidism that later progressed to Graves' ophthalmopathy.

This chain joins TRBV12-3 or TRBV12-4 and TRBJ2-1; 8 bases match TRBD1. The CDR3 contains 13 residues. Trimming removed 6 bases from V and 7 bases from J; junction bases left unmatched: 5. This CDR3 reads CASSRRTGNEQFF. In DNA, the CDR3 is TGTGCCAGCAGCAGGCGGACAGGGAATGAGCAGTTCTTC.

This chain's CDR3 is CASSYQAGTSGANSYNEQFF. Here the CDR3 DNA reads TGTGCCAGCAGCTACCAAGCCGGGACTAGCGGGGCCAACTCCTACAATGAGCAGTTCTTC. This chain connects TRBV7-2 to TRBJ2-1; 13 bases map to TRBD2. Trimming took 4 bases from V and 0 from J; bases not matched to a gene: 12. This CDR3 comprises 20 residues. Germline lookup yields CDR1 SGHTA and CDR2 FQGNSA.

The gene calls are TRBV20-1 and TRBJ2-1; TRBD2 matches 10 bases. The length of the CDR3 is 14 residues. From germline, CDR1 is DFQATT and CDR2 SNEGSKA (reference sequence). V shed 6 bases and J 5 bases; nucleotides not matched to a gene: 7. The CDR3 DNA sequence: TGCAGTGCCTCTAAACTAGCGGGAAACAATGAGCAGTTCTTC. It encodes CSASKLAGNNEQFF.

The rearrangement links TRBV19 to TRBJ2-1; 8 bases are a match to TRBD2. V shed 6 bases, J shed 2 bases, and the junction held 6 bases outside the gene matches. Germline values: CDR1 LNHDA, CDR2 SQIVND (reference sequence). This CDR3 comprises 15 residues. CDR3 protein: CASSRVAGPYNEQFF. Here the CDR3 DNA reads TGTGCCAGTAGCCGAGTAGCGGGACCCTACAATGAGCAGTTCTTC.

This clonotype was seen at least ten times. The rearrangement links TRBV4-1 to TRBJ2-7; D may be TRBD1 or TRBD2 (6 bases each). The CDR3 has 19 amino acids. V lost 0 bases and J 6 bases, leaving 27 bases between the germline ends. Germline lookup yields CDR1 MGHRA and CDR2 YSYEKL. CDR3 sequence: CASSQDPLRGDPRWFEQYF. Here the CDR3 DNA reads TGCGCCAGCAGCCAAGATCCACTGAGGGGGGACCCCCGCTGGTTCGAGCAGTACTTC.

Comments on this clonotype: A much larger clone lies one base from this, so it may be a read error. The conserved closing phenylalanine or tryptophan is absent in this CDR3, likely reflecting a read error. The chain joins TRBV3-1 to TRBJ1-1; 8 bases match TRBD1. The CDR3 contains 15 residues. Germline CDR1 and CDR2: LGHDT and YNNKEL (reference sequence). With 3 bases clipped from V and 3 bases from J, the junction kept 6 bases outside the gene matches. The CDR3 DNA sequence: TGTGCCAGCAGCCAGACTTACAGGGGGGACACTGAAGCTTTCTGT. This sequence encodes CASSQTYRGDTEAFC.